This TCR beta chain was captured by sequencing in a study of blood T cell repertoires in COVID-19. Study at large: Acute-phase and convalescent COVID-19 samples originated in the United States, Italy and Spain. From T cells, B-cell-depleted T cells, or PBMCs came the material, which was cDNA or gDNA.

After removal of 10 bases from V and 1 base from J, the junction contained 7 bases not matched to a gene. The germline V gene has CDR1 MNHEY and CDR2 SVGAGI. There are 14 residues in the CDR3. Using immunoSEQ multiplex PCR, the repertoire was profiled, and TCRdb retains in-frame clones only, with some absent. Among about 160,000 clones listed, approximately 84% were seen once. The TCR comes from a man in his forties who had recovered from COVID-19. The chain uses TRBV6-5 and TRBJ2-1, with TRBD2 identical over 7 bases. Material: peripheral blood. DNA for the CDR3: TGTGCCACCCGGAGCGGGATTTCCTACAATGAGCAGTTCTTC. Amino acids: CATRSGISYNEQFF.